These 2 T cell receptor beta chains were all obtained from the same sample, sequenced in a study of human T cells and chemical hapten exposure. TCRdb ran MiXCR on the RACE reads and lists one entry per CDR3 protein. The profile covers 95,000 to 150,000 distinct CDR3 sequences, with 10% to 12% appearing a single time and over 2% taken by the ten largest. As to time point: patch test 3, about 24 weeks after DPC sensitization. Treatment given: therapeutic diphenylcyclopropenone sensitization with weekly scalp DPC. The source was whole blood, collected in connection with sensitization to the hapten diphenylcyclopropenone (DPC). These receptors all stem from a woman aged 50 to 60 with alopecia areata. Some clones in this sample may be carry-over from other donors' samples.

This chain connects TRBV30 to TRBJ2-7; D uncertain. Germline V gives CDR1 GTSNPN, CDR2 SVGIG (reference sequence). The CDR3 consists of 13 residues. V lost 1 base, J lost 6 bases, and 13 bases lay in between. Here the CDR3 reads CAWSGASNGEQYF. The CDR3 nucleotides read TGTGCCTGGAGTGGGGCGTCAAACGGCGAGCAGTACTTC.

This clonotype was recorded at least ten times. The chain recombines TRBV24-1 with TRBJ2-7; TRBD1 matches 7 bases. Germline trimming cut 4 bases from V and 12 bases from J; bases unmatched to any gene: 11. This CDR3 has 13 residues. The germline gives CDR1 KGHDR, CDR2 SFDVKD. CDR3 in DNA: TGTGCCACCAGTGACTCTACGGGACAGCCGATGTACTTC. Its protein is CATSDSTGQPMYF.